This T cell receptor beta chain was obtained from a study of T cells in Graves' hyperthyroidism and ophthalmopathy (dated by TCRdb to about 2019). Broadly, across the study: Peripheral blood samples were taken at initial diagnosis, before any treatment was given. The study also compared thyroid tissue and blood T-cell repertoires from more than five Graves' hyperthyroidism patients. The paper describes TCR Vbeta CDR3 sequencing of 120 to 150 peripheral blood samples, made up of 40 to 45 ophthalmopathy patients, more than 70 hyperthyroidism patients and about 17 progressor patients. Prospective prediction of ophthalmopathy was tested in an independent validation cohort consisting of 18 hyperthyroidism patients and approximately 16 patients who later progressed to ophthalmopathy. The 90 to 100 discovery patients were randomly split 7:3 into training and test sets. To identify TCR V-J signatures that set the groups apart, the researchers used a discovery cohort of about a hundred patients, made up of under 50 with Graves' ophthalmopathy and some 55 with stable Graves' hyperthyroidism. After sampling, hyperthyroidism patients received methimazole starting at 30 mg daily, and ophthalmopathy patients received high-dose intravenous methylprednisolone. Study-wide conclusions, independent of this receptor: Sample size was not statistically predetermined, and blinding of investigators to group allocation was not performed. A model built on a 13 V-J signature distinguished ophthalmopathy from stable hyperthyroidism, reaching about 88% sensitivity and about 81% specificity in cross-validation and 80%/75% in testing. During validation, the model predicted progression to ophthalmopathy a median of approximately 6.5 months ahead of onset, with roughly 65% sensitivity and around 72% specificity. Blood samples also contained most of the expanded thyroid clonotypes (frequency above 0.001), which suggests that blood repertoires may reflect thyroid immune responses.

Stable Graves' hyperthyroidism was defined as no progression to ophthalmopathy during 18 months of follow-up. The hyperthyroidism patients were between 18 and 65 years old and newly diagnosed, with a disease duration of less than 2 months. The study excluded patients with uncontrolled infections, other autoimmune diseases, pregnancy or lactation. Clinical symptoms, serum thyroxine and TRAb, thyroid ultrasound, and orbital computed tomography formed the basis for the diagnoses. Ficoll-Paque density gradient centrifugation was used to isolate PBMCs from about 9.4 ml of fresh peripheral blood. Total RNA was extracted with Trizol reagent, and quality was checked on an Agilent 2100 Bioanalyzer. Many counts were recorded for this clonotype. No antigen is known for it. Qualities for individual bases were not recorded, and no much larger clone is one base off. The TCR beta CDR3 regions were amplified from RNA transcripts. The TCR CDR3 was subjected to a first round of RT-PCR using the HTBI primer set and the Qiagen OneStep RT-PCR kit. A second multiplex PCR round built the libraries, followed by size selection and purification. Libraries were sequenced paired-end with 100 bp reads on an Illumina HiSeq2000. Under the source paper's analysis protocol: SOAPnuke was used to process the raw data, removing reads that contained adapters or uncalled bases, had a mean Phred below 15, or lacked an exact match to the constant primer or identifier. COPE v1.2.5 was used to merge high-quality paired reads, and clonotypes were defined as unique nucleotide sequences. MiTCR v1.1 was used to align the clonotypes against IMGT TRBV, TRBD and TRBJ reference segments. Analysis was restricted to V-J combinations with a frequency above 0.0001, which covered roughly 99% of repertoires. The TCS score was defined as F50 (clonal expansion) divided by E x V (chaos), with BLOSUM62-based TCRdist calculated between CDR3 peptides within each V-J. Welch's t-statistics and random forest reduced approximately 520 V-J features to some 14, which were used in a naive Bayes classifier (R e1071). The Morisita-Horn index was used to measure how similar the thyroid and blood repertoires were. Using fastp trimming at Q25 and MiXCR clonotype assembly, TCRdb reanalyzed the public sequencing data and kept in-frame beta chains. Each entry is one CDR3 protein sequence, shown with its most common DNA and genes. TCRdb, rather than the study authors, made the V and J calls. In all, the sample holds around 800,000 distinct CDR3 sequences, and 38% of those were seen once. The biggest ten clones account for about 8.9% of the sample.

Trimming removed 3 bases from V and 7 bases from J, leaving 10 bases between the germline ends. The germline V gene (reference sequence) yields LNHDA for CDR1 and SQIVND for CDR2. The CDR3 numbers 14 residues from cysteine through phenylalanine. Only the CDR3 region is kept as DNA, spanning 42 bases read in frame from base 1. The sequence was collected from a man between 18 and 29 years old with Graves' hyperthyroidism. The chain is assembled from TRBV19 and TRBJ1-6, and the D gene may be TRBD1, 5 bases matching. The specimen sequenced was blood. The bases are TGTGCCAGTAGTATCCCAGGGACGAATTCACCCCTCCACTTT. Its protein product is CASSIPGTNSPLHF.